A single sample is the source of the 23 T cell receptor beta chains below, sequenced in a study of blood T cell repertoires in COVID-19. Only in-frame clones appear in the TCRdb table, and some are missing; sequencing was by immunoSEQ multiplex PCR. The table has around 70,000 clones, almost 85% seen once. The sample consisted of peripheral blood. The receptors derive from a man in his sixties or seventies with acute or convalescent COVID-19.

The chain links TRBV5-8 to TRBJ1-1; unclear D gene. V was cut by 0 bases and J by 1 base, with 13 bases left in between. The CDR3 runs 16 residues. Germline loops: CDR1 SGHTS, CDR2 YDEGEE. The CDR3 coding sequence is TGTGCCAGCAGCTTGGGGGCCCTGATCAGGAACACTGAAGCTTTCTTT. This encodes CASSLGALIRNTEAFF.

This clone appeared once. This rearrangement joins TRBV27 to TRBJ1-2; D is perhaps TRBD1 (5 bases). Per the germline V gene, CDR1 is MNHEY and CDR2 is SMNVEV (reference sequence). Trimming removed 1 base at V and 6 bases at J, with 15 bases between. CDR3 length: 15 amino acids. CDR3 in DNA: TGTGCCAGCAGTTTATGGGGCAGGGTACTAAATGGCTACACCTTC. It specifies CASSLWGRVLNGYTF.

Notes on this clone: The junction shows a germline mismatch at one end, possibly a read error. V and J are TRBV6-5 and TRBJ1-1; no reliable D call. There are 15 residues in the CDR3. CDR1 is MNHEY, CDR2 SVGAGI, per germline. The CDR3 reads CASRTSRAMNAEAFF. The CDR3 DNA reads TGTGCCAGCAGGACCTCGAGGGCGATGAACGCTGAAGCTTTCTTT.

This clone was seen a single time. The J gene is TRBJ2-7, the V gene TRBV6-5, with TRBD2 as a possible D gene (5 bases). The CDR3 spans 14 residues. V was trimmed by 4 bases and J by 0 bases, leaving 10 bases between them. Germline V gene data show CDR1 as MNHEY and CDR2 as SVGAGI. CDR3: CASSSVGSSYEQYF. In DNA form, the CDR3 reads TGTGCCAGCAGTTCTGTGGGGAGCTCCTACGAGCAGTACTTC.

For the CDR3, the DNA is TGTGCCAGCAGCTTAATAGGGGCTCAGTACGAGCAGTACTTC. This codes for CASSLIGAQYEQYF. The V call is TRBV5-6, the J call TRBJ2-7; TRBD1 might be the D (5 bases). The CDR3 sequence is 14 residues long. The V gene's germline CDR1 is SGHDT and CDR2 YYEEEE. Trimming stripped 2 bases from V and 4 bases from J, with 13 bases between.

This chain connects TRBV5-1 to TRBJ2-3; 9 bases are shared with TRBD2. Germline lookup yields CDR1 SGHRS and CDR2 YFSETQ. Unmatched junction bases numbered 6, after V lost 4 bases and J lost 6 bases. CDR3 length: 14 residues. The CDR3 sequence is CASSPYSGGDTQYF. The CDR3, as DNA: TGCGCCAGCAGCCCGTATAGCGGGGGTGATACGCAGTATTTT.

J is TRBJ2-1 and V is TRBV5-4, with 7 bases lining up with TRBD1. This CDR3 contains 15 residues. Trimming at V came to 4 bases and at J to 5 bases, leaving 9 bases not matched to a gene. CDR1 and CDR2 (germline): SGHNT, YYREEE (reference sequence). CDR3 protein: CASSERGPLDNEQFF. For the CDR3, the DNA is TGTGCCAGCAGCGAGAGGGGGCCCCTCGACAATGAGCAGTTCTTC.

The chain carries TRBV2 and TRBJ2-7; unclear D gene. With 6 bases removed from V and 2 bases from J, the gap between germline ends came to 5 bases. This CDR3 spans 11 amino acids. Germline V CDR1 and CDR2: SNHLY, FYNNEI. In DNA form, the CDR3 reads TGTGCCAGCAGCCCTGCCTACGAGCAGTACTTC. This codes for CASSPAYEQYF.

This chain uses TRBV3-1 (or the pseudogene TRBV3-2) with TRBJ2-3; D is perhaps TRBD1 (6 bases). V was cut by 0 bases and J by 3 bases, with 16 bases left in between. Looked up from germline, CDR1 is LGHDT and CDR2 is YNNKEL (reference sequence). This CDR3 comprises 17 residues. CDR3 nucleotide sequence: TGTGCCAGCAGCCAAGAAGGGGCAGGCCAGGGGACAGATACGCAGTATTTT. As protein: CASSQEGAGQGTDTQYF.

V and J are TRBV5-1 and TRBJ2-7; TRBD1 agrees at 10 bases. The CDR3 is 14 amino acids. V lost 4 bases to trimming and J lost 0 bases; unmatched junction nucleotides: 1. CDR1 is SGHRS, CDR2 YFSETQ, per germline. CDR3 DNA: TGCGCCAGCAGCCGGACAGGGGGCTCCTACGAGCAGTACTTC. Protein: CASSRTGGSYEQYF. Using reference TRBV5-1 and TRBJ2-7 for the parts outside the CDR3, the full variable domain is KAGVTQTPRYLIKTRGQQVTLSCSPISGHRSVSWYQQTPGQGLQFLFEYFSETQRNKGNFPGRFSGRQFSNSRSEMNVSTLELGDSALYLCASSRTGGSYEQYFGPGTRLTVT.

The chain is built from TRBV25-1 and TRBJ1-1; TRBD1 might be the D (6 bases). V lost 2 bases and J lost 4, with 11 bases in between. Per germline, CDR1 MGHDK and CDR2 SYGVNS. There are 14 residues in the CDR3. CDR3 nucleotide sequence: TGTGCCAGCAGTGAAGGTCCAGGGGCCACTGAAGCTTTCTTT. Translation: CASSEGPGATEAFF. The entire variable domain, with the rest obtained from reference TRBV25-1 and TRBJ1-1, is as follows: EADIYQTPRYLVIGTGKKITLECSQTMGHDKMYWYQQDPGMELHLIHYSYGVNSTEKGDLSSESTVSRIRTEHFPLTLESARPSHTSQYLCASSEGPGATEAFFGQGTRLTVV.

This chain joins TRBV27 and TRBJ2-3; 8 bases are a match to TRBD2. With V trimmed by 2 bases and J by 3 bases, 7 bases remained unmatched. This CDR3 region has 16 residues. The germline gives CDR1 MNHEY, CDR2 SMNVEV (reference sequence). The CDR3 DNA reads TGTGCCAGCAGTTTACAGCTAGCGGGCCTTACAGATACGCAGTATTTT. Protein sequence: CASSLQLAGLTDTQYF.

This sequence joins TRBV15 and TRBJ2-7; 7 bases align to TRBD1. The CDR3 is 14 residues long. The germline V gene has CDR1 LNHNV and CDR2 YYDKDF (reference sequence). V shed 1 base and J 5 bases; nucleotides not matched to a gene: 5. CDR3 protein: CATSRGQGLHEQYF. DNA for the CDR3: TGTGCCACCAGCAGAGGACAGGGTTTACACGAGCAGTACTTC. Drawing the rest from reference TRBV15 and TRBJ2-7, the complete variable domain is DAMVIQNPRYQVTQFGKPVTLSCSQTLNHNVMYWYQQKSSQAPKLLFHYYDKDFNNEADTPDNFQSRRPNTSFCFLDIRSPGLGDTAMYLCATSRGQGLHEQYFGPGTRLTVT.

This clone appeared a single time. The V and J genes are TRBV7-8 and TRBJ1-1; maybe TRBD1 (6 bases). The CDR3 extends over 19 amino acids. The germline gives CDR1 SGHVS, CDR2 FQNEAQ. Deletions cut 4 bases from V and 0 bases from J, with 24 bases between. The CDR3 region has the DNA TGTGCCAGCAGCTCCCAACCAGTCACAGGGAGCCGGATGAACACTGAAGCTTTCTTT. Translating gives CASSSQPVTGSRMNTEAFF.

The chain carries TRBV27 and TRBJ2-1; TRBD1 matches at 8 bases. Germline-derived CDR1 and CDR2 are MNHEY and SMNVEV (reference sequence). J gave up 8 bases and V 0 bases, and 6 bases lay outside the gene matches. CDR3 size: 15 residues. The CDR3 bases are TGTGCCAGCAGTTTATCGAGTCGCAGGGGGCATGAGCAGTTCTTC. This translates into CASSLSSRRGHEQFF.

This chain joins TRBV25-1 and TRBJ1-5; possibly TRBD1 for D (5 bases). The CDR3 is made up of 14 amino acids. Germline V gene lookup returns CDR1 MGHDK and CDR2 SYGVNS. The V end was cut by 3 bases, the J end by 8 bases, with 14 bases between. CDR3 protein: CASSELTVIKPQHF. CDR3 sequence (DNA): TGTGCCAGCAGTGAGTTGACAGTAATCAAGCCCCAGCATTTT.

The CDR3 DNA reads as TGCGCCAGCAGTATTACGGAACTACAAGAGACCCAGTACTTC. This sequence encodes CASSITELQETQYF. The chain uses TRBV5-1 and TRBJ2-5; D is unclear. V dropped 5 bases and J dropped 2 bases, with 13 bases sitting between them. Germline CDR1 and CDR2: SGHRS and YFSETQ. The CDR3 has 14 amino acids.

The gene calls are TRBV7-9 and TRBJ2-1; the match to TRBD1 covers 7 bases. V dropped 5 bases and J dropped 0; count of bases not matched to a gene: 4. The CDR3 contains 15 residues. Germline values: CDR1 SEHNR, CDR2 FQNEAQ (reference sequence). CDR3 in DNA: TGTGCCAGCAGCCCGCAGGGGGACTCCTACAATGAGCAGTTCTTC. Its translation: CASSPQGDSYNEQFF.

The chain joins TRBV7-2 to TRBJ2-7; 7 bases align to TRBD2. This CDR3 has 13 amino acids. In germline, CDR1 is SGHTA, CDR2 FQGNSA. J was trimmed by 7 bases and V by 0 bases; bases with no gene match: 3. CDR3 sequence (DNA): TGTGCCAGCAGCTTAGCGGGGGAGGGAGAGCAGTACTTC. This sequence encodes CASSLAGEGEQYF.

CDR3 protein: CASSPGGASYTF. The CDR3, as DNA: TGTGCCAGCAGCCCCGGGGGGGCGAGCTACACCTTC. The V gene is TRBV7-2, the J gene TRBJ1-2; a possible D gene is TRBD1 (6 bases). The germline V and J ends were trimmed by 5 bases and 9 bases, with 13 bases remaining between them. This CDR3 contains 12 residues. The V gene's germline CDR1 is SGHTA and CDR2 FQGNSA.

The chain couples TRBV5-6 to TRBJ2-1; possibly TRBD1 for D (6 bases). Germline lookup yields CDR1 SGHDT and CDR2 YYEEEE. V lost 1 base and J 3 bases, leaving 11 bases between the germline ends. The CDR3 is made up of 15 amino acids. The CDR3 is CASSLTGKGYNEQFF. CDR3 sequence (DNA): TGTGCCAGCAGCTTGACAGGGAAAGGCTACAATGAGCAGTTCTTC. The full variable domain, completed using reference TRBV5-6 and TRBJ2-1, is DAGVTQSPTHLIKTRGQQVTLRCSPKSGHDTVSWYQQALGQGPQFIFQYYEEEERQRGNFPDRFSGHQFPNYSSELNVNALLLGDSALYLCASSLTGKGYNEQFFGPGTRLTVL.

CDR3 DNA sequence: TGTGCCAGCAGCTTAGTGACAGGGAATAATTCACCCCTCCACTTT. Translation: CASSLVTGNNSPLHF. V and J are TRBV7-2 and TRBJ1-6; 7 bases fit TRBD1. CDR1 and CDR2 (germline): SGHTA, FQGNSA. V lost 1 base and J lost 5; bases outside the gene matches: 2. The length of the CDR3 is 15 residues.

This clone was seen just once. The rearrangement uses TRBV6-6 and TRBJ2-5; D possibly corresponds to TRBD2 (7 bases). The germline V and J ends were trimmed by 3 bases and 5 bases, with 13 bases remaining between them. The CDR3 length is 14 residues. Germline V lookup: CDR1 MNHNY, CDR2 SVGAGI (reference sequence). The CDR3 region has the DNA TGTGCCAGCAGTTATCCGGGGGGCGGGGAGACCCAGTACTTC. This translates into CASSYPGGGETQYF.